Listed here are 29 T cell receptor beta chains from one sample, sequenced in a study of regulatory T cells in long-lasting Graves disease (dated by TCRdb to the early 2020s). Read against the paper, the sample's time point label means: newly diagnosed GD, antithyroid drugs for less than 3 months. For both TCR sequencing and RNA sequencing, RNA was extracted from PBMCs using TRIzol. The library relied on multiplex PCR. TCRdb names Illumina HiSeq 4000 as the instrument used. iRepertoire HTBI primers and Arm-PCR amplification of CDR3 regions were used to construct TCR beta libraries. TCRdb cleaned the public reads at Q25 with fastp, built clones with MiXCR and kept in-frame beta chains. A single entry per CDR3 protein holds the most common genes and DNA from its merged rows. For this sample the table gives 450,000 to 600,000 distinct CDR3 sequences, of which 16% were detected only once. The ten largest make up 9% to 15% of the sample.

The data were also submitted as part of a second study, on T cells in Graves' hyperthyroidism and ophthalmopathy.

This material consisted of peripheral blood mononuclear cells (PBMCs), taken at new diagnosis, from a patient treated with antithyroid drugs. These receptors originate from a man aged 35 to 55 with Graves disease. Donor details come from another sample of the same person, matched by shared clones.

This clonotype was detected only a few times. V gene TRBV6-2 or TRBV6-3 combines with J gene TRBJ1-3; perhaps TRBD1 as D (5 bases). Germline V gives CDR1 MNHEY, CDR2 SVGEGT. The CDR3 runs 14 residues. Trimming removed 7 bases from V and 4 bases from J, with 14 bases in between. The CDR3 region is CASKPKDMGNTIYF. The CDR3 DNA is TGTGCCAGCAAGCCCAAGGACATGGGAAACACCATATATTTT.

In this sample, this clonotype turned up many times. The chain employs TRBV5-1 and TRBJ1-6; a possible D gene is TRBD1 (5 bases). V lost 4 bases and J 0 bases, leaving 8 bases between the germline ends. Germline values: CDR1 SGHRS, CDR2 YFSETQ. The CDR3 is 15 residues long. In DNA, the CDR3 is TGCGCCAGCAGCCCGGACAACTCCTATAATTCACCCCTCCACTTT. Its translation is CASSPDNSYNSPLHF.

This clonotype was recorded many times. The chain carries TRBV6-2 or TRBV6-3 and TRBJ2-7; no reliable D call. Germline V lookup: CDR1 MNHEY, CDR2 SVGEGT. The CDR3 covers 15 residues. V shed 5 bases and J shed 2 bases, with 16 bases lying between them. CDR3 residues: CASSEARHGTYEQYF. DNA of the CDR3: TGTGCCAGCAGTGAAGCACGGCACGGAACCTACGAGCAGTACTTC.

Of note for this clonotype: With a far larger clone one base away, a read error is the likely cause. The chain combines TRBV6-2 or TRBV6-3 with TRBJ2-3, with D possibly being TRBD1 (7 bases). Germline V gene lookup returns CDR1 MNHEY and CDR2 SVGEGT. The CDR3 totals 15 residues. The CDR3, as DNA: TGTGCCAGCAGGTCAGGGGGGTTGGACACAGATACGCGGTATTTT. Protein sequence: CASRSGGLDTDTRYF.

This clonotype has at least ten counts. The chain uses TRBV2 and TRBJ1-2; no reliable D call. Germline V gives CDR1 SNHLY, CDR2 FYNNEI. V was cut by 3 bases and J by 0 bases, with 5 bases left in between. This CDR3 region has 13 residues. CDR3 residues: CASSDGANYGYTF. The CDR3 coding sequence is TGTGCCAGCAGTGATGGAGCTAACTATGGCTACACCTTC.

This clonotype was detected ten times or more. The V and J genes are TRBV5-1 and TRBJ2-3; TRBD1 or TRBD2 may be the D gene (5 bases each). This CDR3 contains 14 residues. The V gene lost 0 bases and the J gene lost 10 bases, with 15 bases spanning the gap. Germline V CDR1 and CDR2: SGHRS, YFSETQ. CDR3 nucleotide sequence: TGCGCCAGCAGCTTGGAAGGTGGGGCCGGGGCGCAGTATTTT. It translates to CASSLEGGAGAQYF.

The sample holds many counts of this clonotype. The CDR3 loop reads CSARDLSGSMMDEQFF. DNA for the CDR3: TGCAGTGCTAGAGATTTGAGCGGGAGTATGATGGATGAGCAGTTCTTC. The chain combines TRBV20-1 with TRBJ2-1, with TRBD2 matching 8 bases. Trimming removed 0 bases from V and 8 bases from J; junction bases left unmatched: 12. This CDR3 contains 16 residues. Germline V gives CDR1 DFQATT, CDR2 SNEGSKA (reference sequence).

Ten or more counts support this clonotype. The chain carries TRBV27 and TRBJ1-1; no clear D. This CDR3 contains 14 residues. Germline V CDR1 and CDR2: MNHEY, SMNVEV (reference sequence). With 0 bases removed from V and 1 base from J, the gap between germline ends came to 6 bases. CDR3 DNA: TGTGCCAGCAGTTTATCGCCGGGGAACACTGAAGCTTTCTTT. Its protein product is CASSLSPGNTEAFF.

This clonotype appeared many times. This rearrangement joins TRBV28 to TRBJ2-2; 12 nucleotides align to TRBD2. The CDR3 is 16 residues long. V lost 6 bases to trimming and J lost 11 bases; unmatched junction nucleotides: 13. Germline V gene data show CDR1 as MDHEN and CDR2 as SYDVKM. CDR3 amino acids: CASRNRLAGAPRELFF. DNA for the CDR3: TGTGCCAGCAGAAACAGACTAGCGGGAGCCCCGCGAGAGCTGTTTTTT.

The table lists this clonotype with many counts. V usage is TRBV6-1 and J usage is TRBJ2-7; D not certain. Germline V lookup: CDR1 MNHNS, CDR2 SASEGT. The CDR3 runs 12 residues. The V and J ends lost 1 base and 6 bases respectively, with 7 bases between them. The CDR3 reads CASSEGIAEQYF. The CDR3 region has the DNA TGTGCCAGCAGTGAAGGAATAGCCGAGCAGTACTTC.

This chain joins TRBV20-1 and TRBJ2-3; 8 bases line up with TRBD2. Trimming at V came to 8 bases and at J to 7 bases, leaving 23 bases not matched to a gene. CDR1 and CDR2 (germline): DFQATT, SNEGSKA (reference sequence). The CDR3 is 17 residues long. This CDR3 is CSSEGVGSGAASNTQYF. The CDR3 DNA reads as TGCAGTTCAGAGGGGGTGGGTAGCGGGGCTGCCTCCAATACGCAGTATTTT.

This clonotype has a count of ten or more. The V call is TRBV27, the J call TRBJ2-3, with TRBD2 matching 7 bases. The V and J ends lost 6 bases and 2 bases, in that order; junction bases with no gene match: 11. The V gene's germline CDR1 is MNHEY and CDR2 SMNVEV (reference sequence). The CDR3 is made up of 16 amino acids. CDR3 nucleotide sequence: TGTGCCAGCAGCCCCCAACCTAGCGGATTCACAGATACGCAGTATTTT. Translated: CASSPQPSGFTDTQYF.

V usage is TRBV12-5 and J usage is TRBJ2-6; D is uncertain. The CDR3 extends over 18 amino acids. V was clipped by 3 bases and J by 0 bases, with 15 bases between them. CDR1 and CDR2 from the germline V gene are LGHNT and FRNRAP. CDR3 loop: CASGFESGLVSGANVLTF. The CDR3 DNA sequence: TGTGCTAGTGGTTTCGAATCCGGCCTGGTCTCTGGGGCCAACGTCCTGACTTTC.

This chain connects TRBV20-1 to TRBJ2-2, with 11 bases matching TRBD1. J was trimmed by 7 bases and V by 0 bases; bases with no gene match: 7. The CDR3 extends over 16 amino acids. Germline V gene sequence: CDR1 DFQATT, CDR2 SNEGSKA (reference sequence). The CDR3 region has the DNA TGCAGTGCTAGAGACCTAGGGACAGGGGGAAGCGGGGAGCTGTTTTTT. Protein product: CSARDLGTGGSGELFF.

This clonotype was recorded at least ten times. This rearrangement joins TRBV7-9 to TRBJ1-2; D is unresolved. Trimming removed 3 bases from V and 2 bases from J, with 10 bases in between. CDR3 length: 14 amino acids. The germline gives CDR1 SEHNR, CDR2 FQNEAQ (reference sequence). In DNA, the CDR3 is TGTGCCAGCAGCTTCGGCACCAAAAACTATGGCTACACCTTC. Amino acids: CASSFGTKNYGYTF. Full variable domain (missing parts from reference TRBV7-9 and TRBJ1-2): DTGVSQNPRHKITKRGQNVTFRCDPISEHNRLYWYRQTLGQGPEFLTYFQNEAQLEKSRLLSDRFSAERPKGSFSTLEIQRTEQGDSAMYLCASSFGTKNYGYTFGSGTRLTVV.

In its sample, this clonotype was seen many times. The genes are TRBV28 and TRBJ2-6; D remains unclear. The CDR3 runs to 15 residues. Per germline, CDR1 MDHEN and CDR2 SYDVKM. Trimming took 8 bases from V and 4 from J, leaving 15 bases between them. The CDR3 sequence is CASGLGSLGANVLTF. As DNA, the CDR3 is TGTGCCAGCGGCTTGGGTAGCCTCGGGGCCAACGTCCTGACTTTC.

This clonotype has only a few counts. CDR3 sequence: CASRIKGDGFNQPQHF. For the CDR3, the DNA is TGTGCCAGCAGAATAAAAGGGGACGGATTCAATCAGCCCCAGCATTTT. The chain couples TRBV28 to TRBJ1-5; tentative D call: TRBD1 (5 bases). In germline, CDR1 is MDHEN, CDR2 SYDVKM. This CDR3 is 16 amino acids long. V was shortened by 6 bases and J by 3 bases, with 18 bases between the two germline ends. Combining the CDR3 with reference TRBV28 and TRBJ1-5 gives the whole variable domain DVKVTQSSRYLVKRTGEKVFLECVQDMDHENMFWYRQDPGLGLRLIYFSYDVKMKEKGDIPEGYSVSREKKERFSLILESASTNQTSMYLCASRIKGDGFNQPQHFGDGTRLSIL.

For the CDR3, the DNA is TGTGCCAGCACGTCAGGGGGCTTCTCCTATGGCTACACCTTC. Protein: CASTSGGFSYGYTF. This sequence joins TRBV6-2 or TRBV6-3 and TRBJ1-2; 8 bases match TRBD1. J gave up 4 bases and V 7 bases, and 8 bases lay outside the gene matches. The germline CDR1 and CDR2 sequences are MNHEY and SVGEGT. The CDR3 totals 14 residues.

This clonotype was recorded at least ten times. This chain connects TRBV7-3 to TRBJ2-1, with TRBD2 matching over 8 bases. V was clipped by 2 bases and J by 6 bases; unmatched bases: 3. The CDR3 totals 14 residues. Germline V gene lookup returns CDR1 SGHTA and CDR2 FQGTGA. The CDR3 DNA reads TGTGCCAGCAGCTTAGCGGGAGGAATCAATGAGCAGTTCTTC. Amino acids: CASSLAGGINEQFF.

This clonotype was counted many times. The genes are TRBV12-3 or TRBV12-4 and TRBJ2-1; 16 bases are a match to TRBD2. The trim removed 6 bases at V and 3 bases at J, leaving 8 bases unmatched. This CDR3 has 18 residues. CDR3 region: CASSPGTSGRAYYNEQFF. The CDR3 bases are TGTGCCAGCAGCCCGGGGACTAGCGGGAGGGCCTACTACAATGAGCAGTTCTTC.

The chain links TRBV7-9 to TRBJ2-1; tentatively, D is TRBD1 (5 bases). CDR1 and CDR2 (germline): SEHNR, FQNEAQ (reference sequence). The CDR3 has 13 amino acids. V was clipped by 8 bases and J by 7 bases, with 15 bases between them. This chain's CDR3 is CASGGVTGNEQFF. DNA of the CDR3: TGTGCCAGCGGCGGCGTAACAGGAAATGAGCAGTTCTTC.

The chain couples TRBV4-2 to TRBJ1-1, with D unclear. This CDR3 is 11 amino acids long. V gave up 0 bases and J gave up 9 bases, with 5 bases separating them. Germline V lookup: CDR1 LGHNA, CDR2 YNFKEQ. CDR3 bases: TGTGCCAGCAGCCAAGATCTTCAAGCTTTCTTT. Its translation is CASSQDLQAFF.

In its sample, this clonotype was seen many times. The gene calls are TRBV7-6 and TRBJ1-2; a weak D match, TRBD1 (5 bases). V dropped 1 base and J dropped 6 bases, with 9 bases sitting between them. The V gene's germline CDR1 is SGHVS and CDR2 FNYEAQ. The CDR3 length is 13 residues. CDR3 nucleotide sequence: TGTGCCAGCAGCTTAGAGGGGCGGCATGGCTACACCTTC. Translation gives CASSLEGRHGYTF.

This clonotype was seen many times. The chain has TRBV10-3 and TRBJ2-1; TRBD2 matches 13 bases. Germline V gene sequence: CDR1 ENHRY, CDR2 SYGVKD. The ends lost 5 bases at V and 9 bases at J; junction bases unmatched: 10. The CDR3 covers 16 residues. This chain's CDR3 is CAISSGLAGVIGEQFF. The CDR3 DNA sequence: TGTGCCATCAGTTCCGGACTAGCGGGAGTAATCGGTGAGCAGTTCTTC.

The chain links TRBV29-1 to TRBJ1-1; D might be TRBD1 (6 bases). The CDR3 loop spans 13 amino acids. The ends were cut back, 4 bases at V and 1 base at J, with 10 bases in the middle. CDR1 is SQVTM, CDR2 ANQGSEA, per germline. CDR3 region: CSVARGQNTEAFF. The CDR3 DNA sequence: TGCAGCGTTGCTCGGGGACAGAACACTGAAGCTTTCTTT. The variable domain in full, completed from reference TRBV29-1 and TRBJ1-1, reads SAVISQKPSRDICQRGTSLTIQCQVDSQVTMMFWYRQQPGQSLTLIATANQGSEATYESGFVIDKFPISRPNLTFSTLTVSNMSPEDSSIYLCSVARGQNTEAFFGQGTRLTVV.

This clonotype has only a few counts. The V call is TRBV2, the J call TRBJ2-1; a weak D match, TRBD2 (6 bases). Trimming took off 5 bases at V and 0 bases at J, with 11 bases between the two ends. The germline CDR1 and CDR2 sequences are SNHLY and FYNNEI. CDR3 size: 15 residues. In DNA form, the CDR3 reads TGTGCCAGCAGTTCTAGCGCGAGCTCCTACAATGAGCAGTTCTTC. This translates into CASSSSASSYNEQFF.

A few counts support this clonotype. The chain recombines TRBV6-2 or TRBV6-3 with TRBJ1-6; no clear D gene. In germline, CDR1 is MNHEY, CDR2 SVGEGT. V lost 2 bases to trimming and J lost 7 bases, with 9 bases between them. CDR3 length: 14 residues. CDR3 nucleotide sequence: TGTGCCAGCAGTTACGCACAACTCAATTCACCCCTCCACTTT. Residues: CASSYAQLNSPLHF.

This clonotype was observed many times. One junction end disagrees with the germline gene, perhaps due to a read error. The rearrangement uses TRBV4-1 and TRBJ1-1; D possibly corresponds to TRBD1 (5 bases). Germline V gives CDR1 MGHRA, CDR2 YSYEKL. The CDR3 consists of 14 residues. CDR3 DNA sequence: TGTGCCAGCAGCCAAGACCCCAGGGACACTGAAGCTTTCTTT. As protein: CASSQDPRDTEAFF.

This clonotype was detected ten times or more. V is TRBV28 and J is TRBJ1-6; the D gene is possibly TRBD1 (6 bases). The CDR3 is 16 residues long. CDR1 is MDHEN, CDR2 SYDVKM, per germline. V lost 2 bases and J lost 5, with 13 bases in between. The CDR3 DNA reads TGTGCCAGCAGTTTAATTGCAGGGGAGAATAATTCACCCCTCCACTTT. The encoded protein is CASSLIAGENNSPLHF.